What follows describes a single T cell receptor (beta chain). Its specificity is unknown. From germline, CDR1 is LGHNA and CDR2 YSLEER. The CDR3 is 19 amino acids. V was shortened by 1 base and J by 0 bases, with 18 bases between the two germline ends. This sample stems from a study of a mutant IDH1 vaccine in newly diagnosed glioma. The time point was: week 35, safety follow-up. All doses held 300 ug of mutant IDH1 20-mer peptide, with topical imiquimod. Patients, over weeks 1, 3, 5, 7, 11, 15, 19 and 23, received a total of eight vaccinations. TCRdb's copy holds only in-frame clones and misses some; the assay was immunoSEQ multiplex PCR. The sample includes some 58,000 clones, more than 80% seen only once; the top ten take roughly 5%. Regarding the study as a whole: Whatever changes occurred in top peripheral T cell clonotypes seemed unrelated to pseudoprogression.

The sample in question was PBMCs, obtained from a glioma patient whose treatment included an IDH1 peptide vaccine. This sequence joins TRBV4-3 and TRBJ1-4, with a possible D match to TRBD1 (6 bases). This TCR was sampled from a man aged 40-49 years with glioma. CDR3 sequence: CASSQVRGQRVATNEKLFF. In DNA, the CDR3 is TGCGCCAGCAGCCAAGTAAGAGGACAGAGAGTAGCAACTAATGAAAAACTGTTTTTT.